Given below is one T cell receptor (beta chain) in context. This sample is drawn from a study of blood T cell repertoires in COVID-19. Study details: Sources were T cells, B-cell-depleted T cells, or PBMCs; the material itself was cDNA or gDNA.

Study processing details: Amplifying reference gene primers gave estimates of nucleated cell counts. Clones were read by immunoSEQ multiplex PCR, and TCRdb kept only the in-frame ones, dropping some. V and J calls and clone size are given by that table; D and trimming were obtained from the DNA. The sample shows 95,000 to 150,000 clones, 70% to 85% of them seen only once. Sequencing input: peripheral blood. This clonotype was obtained from a woman in her seventies with acute or convalescent COVID-19.

This CDR3 reads CASSPLTPGGNTEAFF. For the CDR3, the DNA is TGTGCCAGCTCACCGTTGACCCCAGGGGGGAACACTGAAGCTTTCTTT. The V and J genes are TRBV18 and TRBJ1-1, with 7 positions matching TRBD1. Germline CDR1 reads KGHSH; CDR2 reads LQKENI. V lost 3 bases to trimming and J lost 1 base; unmatched junction nucleotides: 8. This CDR3 has 16 residues.